Listed below are T cell receptor beta chains from one sample, sequenced in a study of T cells in narcolepsy. Measured with immunoSEQ multiplex PCR; TCRdb has only the in-frame clones, and not every one. The sample holds roughly 30,000 clones, around 74% seen once. The sequenced material came from memory (CD45RA-) CD4+ T cells from blood. These receptor sequences come from a human donor in good health. Each CDR3 is given with its conserved first and last residue. The D gene is left open where the match is weak. Clone size is not always given. Where it is, it says once, few, many or a class for expanded clones.

D gene | J gene | V gene | clone size | CDR3 DNA | CDR3 protein
- | TRBJ1-3 | TRBV18 | - | TGTGCCAGCTCACCGTCGACAGGCTACACCATATATTTT | CASSPSTGYTIYF
- | TRBJ1-5 | TRBV7-8 | - | TGTGCCAGCAGCTTAAAGGGGACCCACCCCCAGCATTTT | CASSLKGTHPQHF
- | TRBJ2-1 | TRBV2 | - | TGTGCCAGCAGGGCTGTCGAGGAGTTCTTC | CASRAVEEFF
- | TRBJ2-3 | TRBV2 | - | TGTGCCAGCAGTGAAGCGTGGGGAGATACGCAGTATTTT | CASSEAWGDTQYF
- | TRBJ1-6 | TRBV9 | - | TGTGCCAGCAGCGTCGGGGGGAGCTCCCATAATTCACCCCTCCACTTT | CASSVGGSSHNSPLHF
- | TRBJ1-5 | TRBV29-1 | once | TGCAGCGTGGCAGAGGGAAATCAGCCCCAGCATTTT | CSVAEGNQPQHF
TRBD1 | TRBJ1-5 | TRBV30 | - | TGTGCCTGGAACAAGGACAGGGGGGGACAGCCCCAGCATTTT | CAWNKDRGGQPQHF
- | TRBJ2-7 | TRBV5-5 | - | TGTGCCAGCAGCTTTGCAGGGTCCCACTACGAGCAGTACTTC | CASSFAGSHYEQYF
- | TRBJ2-7 | TRBV10-3 | few | TGTGCCATCACCCCGGGACTGGAATACGAGCAGTACTTC | CAITPGLEYEQYF
TRBD2 | TRBJ2-3 | TRBV12-5 | - | TGTGCTAGTGGCAAGACTAGCGGGACCCCAGATACGCAGTATTTT | CASGKTSGTPDTQYF
- | TRBJ1-2 | TRBV19 | - | TGTGCCAGTAGTCCCCCGCCAAGGGGCGGAAACTATGGCTACACCTTC | CASSPPPRGGNYGYTF
TRBD1 | TRBJ2-1 | TRBV5-1 | - | TGCGCCAGCAGCTTCCAGACAGGGGCTTCCTACAATGAGCAGTTCTTC | CASSFQTGASYNEQFF
- | TRBJ1-2 | TRBV28 | - | TGTGCCAGCAGCCCATCCGGGGGGTTCTATGGCTACACCTTC | CASSPSGGFYGYTF
- | TRBJ2-1 | TRBV5-1 | few | TGCGCCAGCAGCTTGGACCCGGGGTCGGGTGAGCAGTTCTTC | CASSLDPGSGEQFF
- | TRBJ1-1 | TRBV5-1 | - | TGCGCCAGCAGCTTCACAGGGTTAGGTGAGAACACTGAAGCTTTCTTT | CASSFTGLGENTEAFF
- | TRBJ2-1 | TRBV28 | - | TGTGCCAGCATACGGGGAGGTAGTTCTGTCGAGCAGTTCTTC | CASIRGGSSVEQFF
- | TRBJ1-5 | TRBV7-2 | - | TGTGCCAGCAGCTTCGATATCGTTCAGCCCCAGCATTTT | CASSFDIVQPQHF